The entry below describes one T cell receptor (beta chain). The entry originates in a study of blood T cell repertoires in COVID-19. About the study: Acute-phase and convalescent COVID-19 samples originated in the United States, Italy and Spain. T cells, B-cell-depleted T cells, or PBMCs provided the cDNA or gDNA that served as material.

This CDR3 comprises 15 residues. V was clipped by 5 bases and J by 4 bases; unmatched bases: 3. Germline V lookup: CDR1 MNHEY, CDR2 SVGAGI. The protocol was immunoSEQ multiplex PCR, while the TCRdb copy is restricted to in-frame clones and leaves out a portion. Among under 250,000 clones, about nine tenths were seen once, and the ten largest hold around 10%. This TCR derives from a man over 45 with COVID-19, enrolled during active disease. The sequenced material came from peripheral blood. The chain joins TRBV6-5 to TRBJ1-3; 12 bases map to TRBD1. The chain's CDR3 is CASSRGQGAGNTIYF. The CDR3 bases are TGTGCCAGCAGTAGGGGACAGGGGGCCGGAAACACCATATATTTT.